The 14 T cell receptor beta chains in this list originate from one sample, sequenced in a study of CD8 T cells in Susac syndrome. RNA in amounts of roughly 0.5 to 1 ug was reverse transcribed with random hexamers. Using its own MiXCR run on the immunoSEQ multiplex PCR reads, TCRdb lists one record per CDR3 protein. Counted here are 95,000 to 150,000 distinct CDR3 sequences, roughly 95% occurring once; the ten biggest clones make up over 0.12%. What was sequenced was CD4+ T cells from PBMCs. These receptors all come from a human donor with Susac syndrome.

The chain couples TRBV19 to TRBJ1-5; no definite D call. Germline CDR1 LNHDA, CDR2 SQIVND (reference sequence). The CDR3 consists of 14 residues. V lost 5 bases, J lost 0 bases, and 8 bases lay in between. Here the CDR3 DNA reads TGTGCCAGTAGTCTCCACAGTAGCAATCAGCCCCAGCATTTT. Amino acid sequence: CASSLHSSNQPQHF.

The V and J genes are TRBV6-5 and TRBJ1-2; perhaps TRBD1 as D (5 bases). The CDR3 spans 17 residues. In germline, CDR1 is MNHEY, CDR2 SVGAGI. Deletions cut 4 bases from V and 0 bases from J, with 18 bases between. The CDR3 sequence is CASSSYYRMTANYGYTF. The CDR3 DNA reads TGTGCCAGCAGTTCATATTACCGTATGACAGCTAACTATGGCTACACCTTC.

The chain joins TRBV27 to TRBJ2-5; the D gene could be TRBD1 or TRBD2 (5 bases each). The V gene lost 1 base and the J gene lost 1 base, with 13 bases spanning the gap. The length of the CDR3 is 16 residues. In germline, CDR1 is MNHEY, CDR2 SMNVEV (reference sequence). CDR3 loop: CASSLYGVGTQETQYF. The CDR3 bases are TGTGCCAGCAGTTTATATGGGGTGGGGACCCAAGAGACCCAGTACTTC.

This clonotype was observed a single time. The chain couples TRBV6-2 or TRBV6-3 to TRBJ2-5; 11 positions match TRBD2. Germline V gene data show CDR1 as MNHEY and CDR2 as SVGEGT. The J segment lost 9 bases and the V segment lost 7 bases, leaving 19 bases of the junction unmatched. This CDR3 region has 17 residues. This chain's CDR3 is CASTPRLAGGIYGAQYF. The DNA for the CDR3 is TGTGCCAGCACCCCCCGTCTAGCGGGAGGCATCTATGGGGCCCAGTACTTC.

In its sample, this clonotype was seen once. V is TRBV29-1 and J is TRBJ2-4; 8 bases match TRBD1. CDR1 SQVTM and CDR2 ANQGSEA come from the germline V gene. J gave up 4 bases and V 4 bases, and 3 bases lay outside the gene matches. The CDR3 extends over 13 amino acids. In nucleotides, the CDR3 is TGCAGCGTTGTAGGACAGGGAAAAAACATTCAGTACTTC. Translating it yields CSVVGQGKNIQYF.

The chain employs TRBV24-1 and TRBJ1-1; D unresolved. Trimming took off 3 bases at V and 5 bases at J, with 6 bases between the two ends. The CDR3 consists of 12 residues. The V gene's germline CDR1 is KGHDR and CDR2 SFDVKD. CDR3 bases: TGTGCCACCAGTGATCCGGGGACTGAAGCTTTCTTT. This encodes CATSDPGTEAFF.

This clonotype was seen just once. The chain recombines TRBV30 with TRBJ1-3; D unclear. Between the trimmed V and J ends, which lost 1 base and 3 bases, there was a span of 4 bases. The CDR3 is made up of 12 amino acids. Germline-derived CDR1 and CDR2 are GTSNPN and SVGIG (reference sequence). In nucleotides, the CDR3 is TGTGCCTGGAGTGAGCTTGGAAACACCATATATTTT. Protein: CAWSELGNTIYF.

The genes are TRBV9 and TRBJ2-2; unclear D gene. Germline lookup yields CDR1 SGDLS and CDR2 YYNGEE. Trimming cost V 0 bases and J 4 bases, with 4 bases left between them. CDR3 size: 13 residues. The CDR3 region has the DNA TGTGCCAGCAGCGTAGATGGCACCGGGGAGCTGTTTTTT. It encodes CASSVDGTGELFF.

This chain links TRBV7-8 with TRBJ2-1; D gene ambiguous. This CDR3 contains 16 residues. The germline V gene has CDR1 SGHVS and CDR2 FQNEAQ. The germline V and J ends were trimmed by 2 bases and 0 bases, with 11 bases remaining between them. CDR3 in DNA: TGTGCCAGCAGCTTATCCGGCGCGTTCTCCTACAATGAGCAGTTCTTC. Translated: CASSLSGAFSYNEQFF.

There are a few counts of this clonotype. This chain joins TRBV11-1 and TRBJ2-3; 12 bases agree with TRBD2. The CDR3 loop spans 15 amino acids. Trimming took 3 bases from V and 6 from J; bases not matched to a gene: 4. The germline gives CDR1 SGHAT, CDR2 FQDESV (reference sequence). CDR3 in amino acids: CASSFLAGGLDTQYF. The CDR3 region has the DNA TGTGCCAGCAGCTTCCTAGCGGGAGGGCTTGATACGCAGTATTTT. The full variable domain, with the rest looked up from reference TRBV11-1 and TRBJ2-3, is EAEVAQSPRYKITEKSQAVAFWCDPISGHATLYWYRQILGQGPELLVQFQDESVVDDSQLPKDRFSAERLKGVDSTLKIQPAELGDSAMYLCASSFLAGGLDTQYFGPGTRLTVL.

A single count supports this clonotype. This chain uses TRBV30 with TRBJ1-1; D is ambiguous. V lost 4 bases to trimming and J lost 5 bases, with 14 bases between them. The CDR3 sequence is 13 residues long. Germline-derived CDR1 and CDR2 are GTSNPN and SVGIG (reference sequence). CDR3 DNA sequence: TGTGCCTGGACCTTCGGCGGAGGGACTGAAGCTTTCTTT. This translates into CAWTFGGGTEAFF.

This chain joins TRBV27 and TRBJ2-2, with TRBD1 matching 8 bases. Germline trimming cut 3 bases from V and 7 bases from J; bases unmatched to any gene: 4. CDR1 and CDR2 (germline): MNHEY, SMNVEV (reference sequence). The CDR3 sequence is 14 residues long. CDR3: CASSLQGALGELFF. CDR3 nucleotides: TGTGCCAGCAGTTTGCAGGGGGCGCTCGGGGAGCTGTTTTTT.

The chain couples TRBV27 to TRBJ2-1, with D perhaps TRBD2 (6 bases). The V end was cut by 5 bases, the J end by 3 bases, with 20 bases between. In germline, CDR1 is MNHEY, CDR2 SMNVEV (reference sequence). The CDR3 sequence is 17 residues long. The CDR3 DNA reads TGTGCCAGCAGTCTCCCGGCTCACCCGACTAGCTACAATGAGCAGTTCTTC. Residues: CASSLPAHPTSYNEQFF.

The V gene is TRBV14, the J gene TRBJ2-1; D remains ambiguous. V dropped 5 bases and J dropped 4 bases, with 18 bases sitting between them. Looked up from germline, CDR1 is SGHDN and CDR2 is FVKESK. The CDR3 is 16 residues long. CDR3: CASSGSTDALYNEQFF. DNA of the CDR3: TGTGCCAGCAGCGGTTCTACGGACGCACTATACAATGAGCAGTTCTTC.